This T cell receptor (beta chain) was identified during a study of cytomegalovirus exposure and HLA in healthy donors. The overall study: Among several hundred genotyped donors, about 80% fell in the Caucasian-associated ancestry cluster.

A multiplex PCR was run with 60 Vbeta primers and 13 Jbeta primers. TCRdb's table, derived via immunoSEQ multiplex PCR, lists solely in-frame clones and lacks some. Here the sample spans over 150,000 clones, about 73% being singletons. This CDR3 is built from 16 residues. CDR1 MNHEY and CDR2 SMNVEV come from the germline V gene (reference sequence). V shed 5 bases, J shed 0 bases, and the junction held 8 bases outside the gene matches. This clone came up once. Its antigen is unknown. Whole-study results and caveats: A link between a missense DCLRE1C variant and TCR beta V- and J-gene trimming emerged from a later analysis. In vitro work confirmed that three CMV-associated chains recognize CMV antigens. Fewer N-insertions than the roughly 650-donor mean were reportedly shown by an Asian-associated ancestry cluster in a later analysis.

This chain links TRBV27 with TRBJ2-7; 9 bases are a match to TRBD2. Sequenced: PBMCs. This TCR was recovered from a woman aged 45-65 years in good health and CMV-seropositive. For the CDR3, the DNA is TGTGCCAGCAGTATAAGCGGGGGGTTTAGCTCCTACGAGCAGTACTTC. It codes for CASSISGGFSSYEQYF.